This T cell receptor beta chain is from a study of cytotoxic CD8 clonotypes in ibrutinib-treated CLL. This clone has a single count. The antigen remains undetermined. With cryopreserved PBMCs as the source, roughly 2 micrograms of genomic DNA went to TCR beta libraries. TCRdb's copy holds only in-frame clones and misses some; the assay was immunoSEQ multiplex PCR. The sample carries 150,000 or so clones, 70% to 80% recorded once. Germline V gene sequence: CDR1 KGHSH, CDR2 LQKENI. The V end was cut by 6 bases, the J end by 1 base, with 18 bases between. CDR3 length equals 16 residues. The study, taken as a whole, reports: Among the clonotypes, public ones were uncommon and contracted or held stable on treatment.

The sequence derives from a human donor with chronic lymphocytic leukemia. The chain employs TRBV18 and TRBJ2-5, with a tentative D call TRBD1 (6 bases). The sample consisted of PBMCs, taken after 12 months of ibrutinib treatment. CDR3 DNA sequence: TGTGCCAGCTCCCCTTTCCGGGACACGCGCCAAGAGACCCAGTACTTC. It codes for CASSPFRDTRQETQYF.